This passage covers 23 T cell receptor beta chains from one sample sequenced in a study of breast tumors, draining lymph nodes, adjacent tissues. TCRdb reanalysed the multiplex PCR reads using MiXCR and keeps one entry per CDR3 protein. The repertoire holds roughly 19,000 distinct CDR3 sequences, with roughly 45% as singletons. Sequencing input: breast tumor tissue. The receptors shown here come from a female donor with breast cancer. Some clones in this sample may be carry-over from other donors' samples.

This clonotype was recorded at least ten times. This rearrangement joins TRBV10-3 to TRBJ2-7, with 13 bases lining up with TRBD2. This CDR3 contains 15 residues. V lost 6 bases, J lost 0 bases, and 2 bases stayed unmatched. Per germline, CDR1 ENHRY and CDR2 SYGVKD. CDR3 nucleotides: TGTGCCATCAGAAGGACTAGCGGGAGCTCCTACGAGCAGTACTTC. Its protein product is CAIRRTSGSSYEQYF.

Note on this clonotype: The conserved phenylalanine or tryptophan is not found at the CDR3 terminus, so this likely reflects a read error. The rearrangement links TRBV2 to TRBJ2-5, with TRBD1 matching over 8 bases. V shed 11 bases and J 9 bases; nucleotides not matched to a gene: 11. Germline loops: CDR1 SNHLY, CDR2 FYNNEI. The CDR3 has 12 amino acids. CDR3 nucleotide sequence: TGTGCCGGACAGGGTCGGAAGGAGGCCCAGTACTCC. Encoded protein: CAGQGRKEAQYS.

This clonotype came up once. Germline is not matched at one junction end, which may reflect a read error. The V and J genes are TRBV6-1 and TRBJ1-5, with 7 bases identical to TRBD1. CDR3 length equals 15 residues. The V gene's germline CDR1 is MNHNS and CDR2 SASEGT. As DNA, the CDR3 is TGTGCCGCTGGCGGGACAGCCTGTGGAGGACAGCCCCAGCGTTTT. This sequence encodes CAAGGTACGGQPQRF.

This chain connects TRBV5-1 to TRBJ2-7; D unclear. The germline V gene has CDR1 SGHRS and CDR2 YFSETQ. The CDR3 is 14 amino acids. V was cut by 6 bases and J by 0 bases, with 13 bases left in between. The CDR3 DNA reads TGCGCCAGCAAAAGTCAGGCTAGCTCCTACGAGCAGTACTTC. As protein: CASKSQASSYEQYF.

This clonotype was seen a few times. A read error may explain this, as a much larger clone is one base away. The conserved final phenylalanine or tryptophan is absent from the CDR3, which likely points to a read error. The limits of the CDR3 on the DNA are not certain, so only TCRdb's listed CDR3 is given. This chain connects TRBV20-1 to TRBJ2-7. Per germline, CDR1 DFQATT and CDR2 SNEGSKA (reference sequence). The CDR3 spans 11 amino acids, including both terminal residues. The CDR3 loop is CSARTTYEQSL.

V usage is TRBV20-1 and J usage is TRBJ2-3, with 16 bases identical to TRBD2. Germline lookup yields CDR1 DFQATT and CDR2 SNEGSKA (reference sequence). V dropped 0 bases and J dropped 4; count of bases not matched to a gene: 7. The CDR3 has 18 amino acids. CDR3 residues: CSARDPGTSGRGPDTQYF. CDR3 in DNA: TGCAGTGCTAGAGATCCGGGGACTAGCGGGAGGGGTCCAGATACGCAGTATTTT.

The gene calls are TRBV12-3 or TRBV12-4 and TRBJ1-2; the D is unclear. V lost 6 bases, J lost 2 bases, and 10 bases lay in between. The CDR3 is 13 amino acids. CDR3 in amino acids: CASSNGENYGYTF. The CDR3 coding sequence is TGTGCCAGCAGCAACGGGGAGAACTATGGCTACACCTTC.

This clonotype has at least ten counts. The rearrangement links TRBV20-1 to TRBJ2-2; D possibly uses TRBD1 or TRBD2 (5 bases each). Germline lookup yields CDR1 DFQATT and CDR2 SNEGSKA (reference sequence). Trimming left V 3 bases short and J 6 bases short, with 11 bases between. The CDR3 sequence is 13 residues long. CDR3 bases: TGCAGTGCTAGGGCCCGGGGCTCCGGGGAGCTGTTTTTT. Encoded protein: CSARARGSGELFF.

This chain connects TRBV10-3 to TRBJ2-1; TRBD1 is a possible D gene (6 bases). Trimming removed 6 bases from V and 2 bases from J, with 14 bases in between. CDR1 is ENHRY and CDR2 is SYGVKD in the germline V gene. The CDR3 is 15 residues long. CDR3 sequence reads: CAIRSSGDAYNEQFF. Here the CDR3 DNA reads TGTGCCATCAGGTCTTCAGGGGACGCCTACAATGAGCAGTTCTTC.

The genes are TRBV20-1 and TRBJ1-6, with 7 bases fitting TRBD1. The CDR3 covers 14 residues. Germline assignment: CDR1 DFQATT and CDR2 SNEGSKA (reference sequence). V trimming: 4 bases; J trimming: 8 bases; junction bases outside the gene matches: 8. The CDR3: CSATRGDRDSPLHF. CDR3 DNA: TGCAGTGCTACGAGGGGAGACAGGGATTCACCCCTCCACTTT.

V and J are TRBV10-3 and TRBJ2-7; 7 bases align to TRBD1. CDR1 is ENHRY, CDR2 SYGVKD, per germline. The J segment lost 1 base and the V segment lost 4 bases, leaving 7 bases of the junction unmatched. This CDR3 has 15 residues. CDR3 sequence reads: CAISGTGTASYEQYF. CDR3 bases: TGTGCCATCAGTGGAACCGGGACAGCATCCTACGAGCAGTACTTC.

About this clonotype itself: One junction end disagrees with the germline gene, perhaps due to a read error. The chain combines TRBV20-1 with TRBJ2-5; TRBD1 matches 9 bases. Germline V gene lookup returns CDR1 DFQATT and CDR2 SNEGSKA (reference sequence). CDR3 length equals 12 residues. The CDR3 nucleotides are TGCAGTGCTAGTAGACAGGGGGAGATCCAGTACTTC. Protein product: CSASRQGEIQYF.

Points on this clonotype: An end of the junction differs from the germline gene, which may be a read error. The J gene is TRBJ2-7, the V gene TRBV7-2; D may be TRBD2 (6 bases). Germline CDR1 and CDR2: SGHTA and FQGNSA. The CDR3 runs 11 residues. The CDR3 is CASSLGGDPIF. For the CDR3, the DNA is TGTGCCAGCAGCTTAGGCGGGGACCCCATCTTT. The full variable domain, in which reference TRBV7-2 and TRBJ2-7 provide the parts outside the CDR3, is GAGVSQSPSNKVTEKGKDVELRCDPISGHTALYWYRQSLGQGLEFLIYFQGNSAPDKSGLPSDRFSAERTGGSVSTLTIQRTQQEDSAVYLCASSLGGDPIFGPGTRLTVT.

The chain links TRBV7-2 to TRBJ1-6; 8 bases are shared with TRBD1. J lost 10 bases, V lost 4 bases, and 9 bases had no gene match. This CDR3 is 15 amino acids long. Germline V gene lookup returns CDR1 SGHTA and CDR2 FQGNSA. In DNA form, the CDR3 reads TGTGCCAGCAGCTCCCGACAGGGGCGAAAGTCACCCCTCCACTTT. Translated: CASSSRQGRKSPLHF. The full variable domain, rest sourced from reference TRBV7-2 and TRBJ1-6, is GAGVSQSPSNKVTEKGKDVELRCDPISGHTALYWYRQSLGQGLEFLIYFQGNSAPDKSGLPSDRFSAERTGGSVSTLTIQRTQQEDSAVYLCASSSRQGRKSPLHFGNGTRLTVT.

The DNA of the CDR3 is TGTGCCAGCAGCTTACTGGGACAGGGCAACGAGCAGTACTTC. Its protein product is CASSLLGQGNEQYF. The chain joins TRBV7-2 to TRBJ2-7; 9 bases fit TRBD1. Trimming removed 2 bases from V and 5 bases from J; junction bases left unmatched: 4. This CDR3 region has 14 residues. Germline V CDR1 and CDR2: SGHTA, FQGNSA.

This clonotype was recorded many times. This may be a read error, as it is one base from a much larger clone. V is TRBV30 and J is TRBJ2-7; 8 positions match TRBD2. After removal of 2 bases from V and 3 bases from J, the junction contained 9 bases not matched to a gene. This CDR3 comprises 15 residues. CDR1 is GTSNPN, CDR2 SVGIG, per germline (reference sequence). CDR3 sequence: CAWSPARLAGYEQYF. The CDR3, as DNA: TGTGCCTGGAGTCCTGCGCGGCTAGCGGGCTACGAGCAGTACTTC.

The V call is TRBV7-9, the J call TRBJ1-4; TRBD1 matches at 10 bases. This CDR3 region has 15 residues. In germline, CDR1 is SEHNR, CDR2 FQNEAQ (reference sequence). Trimming at V came to 5 bases and at J to 5 bases, leaving 5 bases not matched to a gene. The CDR3 DNA follows: TGTGCCAGCAGCCGGGACAGGGGCGAAAATGAAAAACTGTTTTTT. Its translation is CASSRDRGENEKLFF. The full variable domain, with the rest looked up from reference TRBV7-9 and TRBJ1-4, is DTGVSQNPRHKITKRGQNVTFRCDPISEHNRLYWYRQTLGQGPEFLTYFQNEAQLEKSRLLSDRFSAERPKGSFSTLEIQRTEQGDSAMYLCASSRDRGENEKLFFGSGTQLSVL.

By its share, this clonotype is medium-sized. V is TRBV28 and J is TRBJ1-2, with D unclear. The CDR3 totals 14 residues. The V and J ends lost 1 base and 5 bases respectively, with 11 bases between them. Germline loops: CDR1 MDHEN, CDR2 SYDVKM. CDR3 in DNA: TGTGCCAGCAGTTTATCGTACGACGGATATGGCTACACCTTC. It yields the protein CASSLSYDGYGYTF.

The chain uses TRBV11-1 and TRBJ1-6; no definite D call. Trimming took 4 bases from V and 10 from J, leaving 14 bases between them. CDR3 size: 14 residues. CDR1 is SGHAT and CDR2 is FQDESV in the germline V gene (reference sequence). The CDR3 nucleotides are TGTGCCAGCAGCTACAGTGATGGTGGGTCACCCCTCCACTTT. Its translation is CASSYSDGGSPLHF.

The gene calls are TRBV3-1 and TRBJ1-1; 7 bases align to TRBD1. Trimming at V came to 4 bases and at J to 6 bases, leaving 8 bases not matched to a gene. The CDR3 is made up of 14 amino acids. Germline loops: CDR1 LGHDT, CDR2 YNNKEL (reference sequence). CDR3 in DNA: TGTGCCAGCAGCCCCAGGGGGAGGTTTGCTGAAGCTTTCTTT. It codes for CASSPRGRFAEAFF.

The genes are TRBV20-1 and TRBJ1-6; 7 bases are shared with TRBD1. This CDR3 has 12 amino acids. Trimming removed 7 bases from V and 13 bases from J; junction bases left unmatched: 10. The germline V gene has CDR1 DFQATT and CDR2 SNEGSKA (reference sequence). The CDR3 protein is CSVGTVANPLHF. The CDR3 DNA sequence: TGCAGTGTCGGGACAGTAGCTAACCCCCTCCACTTT.

The rearrangement uses TRBV10-3 and TRBJ2-1; TRBD2 matches at 7 bases. Germline V gene lookup returns CDR1 ENHRY and CDR2 SYGVKD. The CDR3 runs 16 residues. Germline trimming cut 4 bases from V and 0 bases from J; bases unmatched to any gene: 6. The CDR3 DNA reads TGTGCCATCAGTGTAGGGGCTAGCGGCTCCTACAATGAGCAGTTCTTC. This codes for CAISVGASGSYNEQFF.

This chain uses TRBV20-1 with TRBJ2-5; 13 nucleotides match TRBD2. The J segment lost 6 bases and the V segment lost 0 bases, leaving 4 bases of the junction unmatched. CDR3 size: 15 residues. CDR1 and CDR2 (germline): DFQATT, SNEGSKA (reference sequence). CDR3 sequence (DNA): TGCAGTGCTAGAGATTGGGGACTAGCGGGAAAGACCCAGTACTTC. Its protein product is CSARDWGLAGKTQYF.